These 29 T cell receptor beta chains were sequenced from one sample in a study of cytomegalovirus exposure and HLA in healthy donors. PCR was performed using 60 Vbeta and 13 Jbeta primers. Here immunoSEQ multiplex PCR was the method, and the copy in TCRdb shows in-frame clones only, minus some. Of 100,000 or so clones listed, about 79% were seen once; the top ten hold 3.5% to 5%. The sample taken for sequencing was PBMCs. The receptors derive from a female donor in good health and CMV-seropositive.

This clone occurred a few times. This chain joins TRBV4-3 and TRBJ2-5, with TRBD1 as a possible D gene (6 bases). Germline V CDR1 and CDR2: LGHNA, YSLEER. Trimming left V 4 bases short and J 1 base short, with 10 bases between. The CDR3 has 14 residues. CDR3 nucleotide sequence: TGCGCCAGCAGCCTTACAGGGCGCCAAGAGACCCAGTACTTC. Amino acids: CASSLTGRQETQYF.

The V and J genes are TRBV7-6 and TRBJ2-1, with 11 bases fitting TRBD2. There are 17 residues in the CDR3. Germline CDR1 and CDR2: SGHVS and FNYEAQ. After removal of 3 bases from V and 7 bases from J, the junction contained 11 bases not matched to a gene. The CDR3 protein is CASSFDSGGAVVNEQFF. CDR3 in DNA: TGTGCCAGCAGCTTCGATAGCGGGGGGGCCGTCGTTAATGAGCAGTTCTTC.

CDR3 protein: CASSLVGGSGSLVVEQYF. DNA of the CDR3: TGCGCCAGCAGCTTGGTGGGGGGATCAGGGTCCCTAGTTGTCGAGCAGTACTTC. V gene TRBV5-1 combines with J gene TRBJ2-7; a possible D gene is TRBD2 (6 bases). Looked up from germline, CDR1 is SGHRS and CDR2 is YFSETQ. The CDR3 loop spans 18 amino acids. Trimming removed 0 bases from V and 6 bases from J, with 25 bases in between.

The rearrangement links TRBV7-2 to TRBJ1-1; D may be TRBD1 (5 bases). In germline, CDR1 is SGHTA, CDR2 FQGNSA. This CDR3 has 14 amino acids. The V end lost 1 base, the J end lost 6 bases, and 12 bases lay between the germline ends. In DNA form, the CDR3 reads TGTGCCAGCAGCTTAGAGGGAGGGGCCGCTGAAGCTTTCTTT. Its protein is CASSLEGGAAEAFF. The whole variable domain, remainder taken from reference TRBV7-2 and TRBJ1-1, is GAGVSQSPSNKVTEKGKDVELRCDPISGHTALYWYRQSLGQGLEFLIYFQGNSAPDKSGLPSDRFSAERTGGSVSTLTIQRTQQEDSAVYLCASSLEGGAAEAFFGQGTRLTVV.

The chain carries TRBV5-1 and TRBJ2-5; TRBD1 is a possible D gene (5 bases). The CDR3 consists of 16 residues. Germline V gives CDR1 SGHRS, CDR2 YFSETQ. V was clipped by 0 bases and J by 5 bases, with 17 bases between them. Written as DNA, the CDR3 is TGCGCCAGCAGCTTGGCCTTAGGCTCACCAGGGGAGACCCAGTACTTC. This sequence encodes CASSLALGSPGETQYF.

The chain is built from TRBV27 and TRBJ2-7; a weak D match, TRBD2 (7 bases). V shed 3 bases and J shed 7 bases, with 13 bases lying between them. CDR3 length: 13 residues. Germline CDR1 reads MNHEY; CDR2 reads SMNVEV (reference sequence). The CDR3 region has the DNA TGTGCCAGCAGTTTTGGGGGGGCTAGGGAGCAGTACTTC. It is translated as CASSFGGAREQYF.

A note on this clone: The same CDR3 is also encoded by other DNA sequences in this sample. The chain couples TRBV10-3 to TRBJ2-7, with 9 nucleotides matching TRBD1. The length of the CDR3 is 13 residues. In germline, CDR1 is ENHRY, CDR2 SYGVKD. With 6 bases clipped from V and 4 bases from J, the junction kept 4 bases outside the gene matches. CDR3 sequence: CAISRQGDYEQYF. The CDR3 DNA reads TGTGCCATCAGCCGACAGGGGGATTACGAGCAGTACTTC.

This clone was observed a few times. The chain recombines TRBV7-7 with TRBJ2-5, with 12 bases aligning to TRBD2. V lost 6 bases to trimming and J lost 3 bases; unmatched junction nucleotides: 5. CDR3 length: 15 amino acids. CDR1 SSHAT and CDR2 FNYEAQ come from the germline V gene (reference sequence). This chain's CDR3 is CASSSRLAGEETQYF. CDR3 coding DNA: TGTGCCAGCAGTTCTAGACTAGCGGGGGAAGAGACCCAGTACTTC.

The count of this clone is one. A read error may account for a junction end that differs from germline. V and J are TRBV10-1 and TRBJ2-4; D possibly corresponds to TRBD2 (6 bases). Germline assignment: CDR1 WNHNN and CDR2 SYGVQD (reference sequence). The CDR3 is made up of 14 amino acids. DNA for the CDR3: TGCGCCAGCAGTGAGTCCGCGGGGTTGAACAGTCAGTACTTC. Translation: CASSESAGLNSQYF.

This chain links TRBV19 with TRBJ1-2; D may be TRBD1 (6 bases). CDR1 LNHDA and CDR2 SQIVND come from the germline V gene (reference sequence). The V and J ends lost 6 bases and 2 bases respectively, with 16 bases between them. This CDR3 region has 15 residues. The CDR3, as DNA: TGTGCCAGTAGCGATCGAACCGGGACAAACTATGGCTACACCTTC. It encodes CASSDRTGTNYGYTF.

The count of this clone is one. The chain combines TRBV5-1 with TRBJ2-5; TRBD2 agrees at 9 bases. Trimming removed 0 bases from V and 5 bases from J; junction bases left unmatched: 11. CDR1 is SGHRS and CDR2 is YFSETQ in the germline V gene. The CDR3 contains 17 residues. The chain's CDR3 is CASSLGLAGPLGETQYF. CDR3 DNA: TGCGCCAGCAGCTTGGGGCTAGCGGGACCCCTCGGGGAGACCCAGTACTTC.

As DNA, the CDR3 is TGTGCCGGTAAACAGGTTTTGAACACTGAAGCTTTCTTT. Protein: CAGKQVLNTEAFF. This rearrangement joins TRBV2 to TRBJ1-1, with D possibly TRBD1 on 5 matching bases. The CDR3 has 13 amino acids. V lost 11 bases, J lost 0 bases, and 13 bases lay in between. Germline CDR1 SNHLY, CDR2 FYNNEI. The full variable domain, completed using reference TRBV2 and TRBJ1-1, is EPEVTQTPSHQVTQMGQEVILRCVPISNHLYFYWYRQILGQKVEFLVSFYNNEISEKSEIFDDQFSVERPDGSNFTLKIRSTKLEDSAMYFCAGKQVLNTEAFFGQGTRLTVV.

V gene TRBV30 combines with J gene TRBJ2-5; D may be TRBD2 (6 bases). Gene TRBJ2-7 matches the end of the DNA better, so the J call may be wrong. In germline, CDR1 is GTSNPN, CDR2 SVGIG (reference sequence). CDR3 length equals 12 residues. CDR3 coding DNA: TGTGCCTGGGACTCGGGGGTCTACGAGCAGTACTTC. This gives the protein CAWDSGVYEQYF.

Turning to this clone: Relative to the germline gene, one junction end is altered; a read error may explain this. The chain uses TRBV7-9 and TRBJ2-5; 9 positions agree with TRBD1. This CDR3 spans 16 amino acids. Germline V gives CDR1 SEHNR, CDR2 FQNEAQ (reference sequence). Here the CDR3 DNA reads TGTTCCAGCAGCTTAGGGGGTCACAGGGGGCTGGGGACCCAGTACTTC. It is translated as CSSSLGGHRGLGTQYF.

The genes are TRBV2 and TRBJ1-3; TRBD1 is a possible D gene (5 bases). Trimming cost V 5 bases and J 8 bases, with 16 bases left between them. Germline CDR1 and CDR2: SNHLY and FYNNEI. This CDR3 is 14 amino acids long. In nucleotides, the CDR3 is TGTGCCAGCAGTCCCGCAGGAATCAGGGACACCATATATTTT. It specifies CASSPAGIRDTIYF. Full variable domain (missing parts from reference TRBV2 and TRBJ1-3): EPEVTQTPSHQVTQMGQEVILRCVPISNHLYFYWYRQILGQKVEFLVSFYNNEISEKSEIFDDQFSVERPDGSNFTLKIRSTKLEDSAMYFCASSPAGIRDTIYFGEGSWLTVV.

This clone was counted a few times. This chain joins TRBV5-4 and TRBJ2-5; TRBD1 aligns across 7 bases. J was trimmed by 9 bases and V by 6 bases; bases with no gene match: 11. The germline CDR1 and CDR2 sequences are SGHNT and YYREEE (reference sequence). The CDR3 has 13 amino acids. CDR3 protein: CASKGAPHLAQYF. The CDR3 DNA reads TGTGCCAGCAAGGGGGCTCCGCATCTGGCCCAGTACTTC.

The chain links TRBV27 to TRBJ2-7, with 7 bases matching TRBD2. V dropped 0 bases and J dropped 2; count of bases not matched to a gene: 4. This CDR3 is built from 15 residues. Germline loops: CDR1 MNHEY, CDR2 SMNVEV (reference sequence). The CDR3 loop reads CASSLSGGTAYEQYF. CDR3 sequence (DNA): TGTGCCAGCAGTTTATCGGGAGGGACCGCCTACGAGCAGTACTTC.

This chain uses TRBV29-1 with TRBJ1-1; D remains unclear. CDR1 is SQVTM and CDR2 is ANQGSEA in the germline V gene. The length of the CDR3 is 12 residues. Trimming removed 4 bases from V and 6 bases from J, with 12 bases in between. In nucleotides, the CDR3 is TGCAGCGTTGGACTCGGATCGGCTGAAGCTTTCTTT. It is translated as CSVGLGSAEAFF. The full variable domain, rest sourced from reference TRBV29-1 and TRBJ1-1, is SAVISQKPSRDICQRGTSLTIQCQVDSQVTMMFWYRQQPGQSLTLIATANQGSEATYESGFVIDKFPISRPNLTFSTLTVSNMSPEDSSIYLCSVGLGSAEAFFGQGTRLTVV.

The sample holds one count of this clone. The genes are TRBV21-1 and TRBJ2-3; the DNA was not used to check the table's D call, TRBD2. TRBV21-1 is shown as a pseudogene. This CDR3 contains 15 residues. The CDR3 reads CASSPRGRSTDTQYF. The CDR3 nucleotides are TGTGCCAGCAGCCCGCGGGGCCGTAGCACAGATACGCAGTATTTT.

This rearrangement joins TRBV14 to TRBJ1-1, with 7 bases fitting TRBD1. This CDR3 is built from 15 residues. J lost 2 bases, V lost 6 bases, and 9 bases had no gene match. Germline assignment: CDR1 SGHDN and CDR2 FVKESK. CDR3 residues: CASSSLQGSNTEAFF. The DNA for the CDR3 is TGTGCCAGCAGTTCTTTACAGGGGTCCAACACTGAAGCTTTCTTT.

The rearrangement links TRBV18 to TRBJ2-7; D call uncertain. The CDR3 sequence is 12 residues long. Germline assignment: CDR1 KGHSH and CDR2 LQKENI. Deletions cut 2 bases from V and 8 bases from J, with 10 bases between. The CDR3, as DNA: TGTGCCAGCTCACCAGGCGAGGCCCAGCAGTACTTC. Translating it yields CASSPGEAQQYF.

CDR3 amino acids: CASSVGQSSYNEQFF. CDR3 nucleotide sequence: TGTGCCAGCAGCGTGGGACAGAGCTCCTACAATGAGCAGTTCTTC. The genes are TRBV9 and TRBJ2-1, with 7 bases matching TRBD1. V shed 2 bases and J 0 bases; nucleotides not matched to a gene: 2. Germline CDR1 reads SGDLS; CDR2 reads YYNGEE. The CDR3 consists of 15 residues. Full variable domain (rest looked up from reference TRBV9 and TRBJ2-1): DSGVTQTPKHLITATGQRVTLRCSPRSGDLSVYWYQQSLDQGLQFLIQYYNGEERAKGNILERFSAQQFPDLHSELNLSSLELGDSALYFCASSVGQSSYNEQFFGPGTRLTVL.

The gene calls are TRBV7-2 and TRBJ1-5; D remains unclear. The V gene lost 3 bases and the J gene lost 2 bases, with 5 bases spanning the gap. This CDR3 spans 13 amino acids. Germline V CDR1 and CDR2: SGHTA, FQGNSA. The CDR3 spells CASSLTGNQPQHF. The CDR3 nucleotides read TGTGCCAGCAGCTTGACTGGCAATCAGCCCCAGCATTTT.

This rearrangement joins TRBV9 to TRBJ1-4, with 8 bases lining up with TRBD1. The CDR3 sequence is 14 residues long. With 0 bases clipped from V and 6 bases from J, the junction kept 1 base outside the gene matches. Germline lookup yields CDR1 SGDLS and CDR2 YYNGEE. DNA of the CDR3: TGTGCCAGCAGCGTAGAGGACAGGGATGAAAAACTGTTTTTT. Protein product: CASSVEDRDEKLFF.

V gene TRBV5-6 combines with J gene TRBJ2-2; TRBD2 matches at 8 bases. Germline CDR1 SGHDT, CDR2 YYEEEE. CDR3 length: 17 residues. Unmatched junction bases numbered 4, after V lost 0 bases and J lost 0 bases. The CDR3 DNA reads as TGTGCCAGCAGCTTGGAGGCGCGGGGGGCGAACACCGGGGAGCTGTTTTTT. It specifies CASSLEARGANTGELFF.

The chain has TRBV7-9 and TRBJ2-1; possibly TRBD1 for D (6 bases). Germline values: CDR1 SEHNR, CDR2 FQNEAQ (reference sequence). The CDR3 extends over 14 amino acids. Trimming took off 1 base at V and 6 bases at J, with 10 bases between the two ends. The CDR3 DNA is TGTGCCAGCAGCTTAGAGTTCAGGGGCAATGAGCAGTTCTTC. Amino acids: CASSLEFRGNEQFF.

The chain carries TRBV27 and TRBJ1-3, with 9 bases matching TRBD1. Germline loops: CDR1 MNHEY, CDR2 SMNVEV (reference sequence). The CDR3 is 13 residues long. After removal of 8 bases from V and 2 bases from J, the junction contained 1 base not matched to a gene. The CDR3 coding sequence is TGTGCCAGCCGGGACAGGGCTGGAAACACCATATATTTT. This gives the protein CASRDRAGNTIYF.

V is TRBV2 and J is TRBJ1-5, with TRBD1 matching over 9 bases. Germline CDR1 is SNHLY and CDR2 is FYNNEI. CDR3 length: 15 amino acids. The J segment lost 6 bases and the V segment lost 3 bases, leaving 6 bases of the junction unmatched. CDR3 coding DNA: TGTGCCAGCAGTGAGGGGACAGGGAGGCTTCAGCCCCAGCATTTT. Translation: CASSEGTGRLQPQHF.

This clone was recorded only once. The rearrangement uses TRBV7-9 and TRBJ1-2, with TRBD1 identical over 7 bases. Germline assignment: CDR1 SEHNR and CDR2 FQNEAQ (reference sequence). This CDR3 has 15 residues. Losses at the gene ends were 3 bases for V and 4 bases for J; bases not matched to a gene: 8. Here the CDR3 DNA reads TGTGCCAGCAGCTTCCTGGGACAGCAGATCTATGGCTACACCTTC. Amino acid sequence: CASSFLGQQIYGYTF.